This T cell receptor beta chain was profiled in a study of cytomegalovirus exposure and HLA in healthy donors. The PCR contained 60 Vbeta and 13 Jbeta primers. Sequencing was performed with immunoSEQ multiplex PCR; in TCRdb, only in-frame clones are kept and a portion is missing. This sample has roughly 99,000 clones, with 77% found just once. The CDR3 runs 14 residues. This chain links TRBV21-1 with TRBJ2-7; the D segment call TRBD2 is taken from the table without a DNA check. TRBV21-1 is noted as a pseudogene. The TCR sequence derives from a male donor in good health and CMV-seronegative. Source material: PBMCs. CDR3 in DNA: TGTGCCAGCAGCAAAGAAAGGGAGTCCCACGAGCAGTACTTC. It yields the protein CASSKERESHEQYF.